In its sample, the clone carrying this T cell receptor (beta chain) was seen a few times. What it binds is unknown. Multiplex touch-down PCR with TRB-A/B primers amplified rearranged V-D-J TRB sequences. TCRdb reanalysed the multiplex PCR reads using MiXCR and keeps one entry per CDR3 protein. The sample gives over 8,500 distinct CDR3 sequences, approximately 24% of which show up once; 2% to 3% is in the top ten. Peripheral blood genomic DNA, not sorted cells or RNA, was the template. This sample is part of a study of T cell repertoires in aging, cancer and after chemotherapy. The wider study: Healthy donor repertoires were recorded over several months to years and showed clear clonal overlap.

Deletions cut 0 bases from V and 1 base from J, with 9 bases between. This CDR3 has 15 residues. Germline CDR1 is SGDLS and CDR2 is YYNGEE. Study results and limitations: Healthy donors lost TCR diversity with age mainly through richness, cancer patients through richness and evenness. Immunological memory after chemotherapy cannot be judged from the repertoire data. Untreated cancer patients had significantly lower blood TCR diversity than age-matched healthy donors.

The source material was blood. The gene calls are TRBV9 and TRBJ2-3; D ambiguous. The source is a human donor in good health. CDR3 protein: CASSVGPSGTDTQYF. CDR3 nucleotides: TGTGCCAGCAGCGTAGGACCGAGTGGCACAGATACGCAGTATTTT.